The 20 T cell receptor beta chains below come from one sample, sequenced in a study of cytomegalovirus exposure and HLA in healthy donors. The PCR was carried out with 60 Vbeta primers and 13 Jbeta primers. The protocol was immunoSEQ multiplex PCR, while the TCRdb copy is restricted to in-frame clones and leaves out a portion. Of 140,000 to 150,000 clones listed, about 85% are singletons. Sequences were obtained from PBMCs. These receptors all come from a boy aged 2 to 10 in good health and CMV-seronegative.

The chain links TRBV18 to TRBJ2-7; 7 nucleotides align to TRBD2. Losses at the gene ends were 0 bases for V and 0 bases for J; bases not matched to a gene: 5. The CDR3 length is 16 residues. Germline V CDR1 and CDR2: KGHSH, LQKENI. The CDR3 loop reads CASSPPHGGSSYEQYF. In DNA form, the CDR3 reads TGTGCCAGCTCACCACCCCACGGGGGGAGCTCCTACGAGCAGTACTTC.

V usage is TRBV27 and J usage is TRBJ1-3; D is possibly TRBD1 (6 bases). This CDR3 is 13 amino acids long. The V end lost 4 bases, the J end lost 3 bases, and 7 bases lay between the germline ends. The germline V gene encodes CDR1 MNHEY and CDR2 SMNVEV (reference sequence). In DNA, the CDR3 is TGTGCCAGCAGTTCGACAGGTGGAAACACCATATATTTT. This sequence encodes CASSSTGGNTIYF.

In nucleotides, the CDR3 is TGTGCCAGCACCACCACGAGGGCCCAGTACTTC. Translation: CASTTTRAQYF. The chain couples TRBV21-1 to TRBJ2-5; the DNA was not compared with TRBD2, the D call given in the table. TRBV21-1 is described as a pseudogene. This CDR3 is built from 11 residues.

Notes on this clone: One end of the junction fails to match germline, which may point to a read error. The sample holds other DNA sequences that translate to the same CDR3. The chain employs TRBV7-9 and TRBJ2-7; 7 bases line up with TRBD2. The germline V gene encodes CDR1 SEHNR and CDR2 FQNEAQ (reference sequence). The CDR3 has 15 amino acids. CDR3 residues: CASSIMSGGEGEQYF. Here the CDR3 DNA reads TGCGCCAGCAGCATCATGTCGGGGGGAGAGGGCGAGCAGTACTTC.

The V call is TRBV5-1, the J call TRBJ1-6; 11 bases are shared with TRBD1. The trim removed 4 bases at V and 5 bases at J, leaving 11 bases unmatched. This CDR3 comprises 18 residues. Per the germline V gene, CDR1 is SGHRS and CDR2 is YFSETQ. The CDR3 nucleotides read TGCGCCAGCAGCCGAGGACAGGGGGCCGGGAAAAATAATTCACCCCTCCACTTT. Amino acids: CASSRGQGAGKNNSPLHF.

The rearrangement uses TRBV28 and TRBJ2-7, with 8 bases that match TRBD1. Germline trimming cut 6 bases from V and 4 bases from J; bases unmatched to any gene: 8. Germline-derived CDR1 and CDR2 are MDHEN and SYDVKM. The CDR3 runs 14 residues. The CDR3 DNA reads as TGTGCCAGCAGCTCCGGACAGGGTGCGTACGAGCAGTACTTC. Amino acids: CASSSGQGAYEQYF.

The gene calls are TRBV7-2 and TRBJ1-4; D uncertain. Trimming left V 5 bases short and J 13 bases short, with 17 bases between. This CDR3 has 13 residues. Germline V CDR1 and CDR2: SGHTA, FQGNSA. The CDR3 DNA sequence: TGTGCCAGCAGCCCTGAAAGAGCTGTCATACTGTTTTTT. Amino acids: CASSPERAVILFF.

CDR3: CSVEDRDSYNEQFF. DNA of the CDR3: TGCAGCGTTGAGGACAGGGACTCCTACAATGAGCAGTTCTTC. This chain links TRBV29-1 with TRBJ2-1; TRBD1 agrees at 8 bases. V lost 3 bases and J lost 0; bases outside the gene matches: 1. The CDR3 is made up of 14 amino acids. Per germline, CDR1 SQVTM and CDR2 ANQGSEA.

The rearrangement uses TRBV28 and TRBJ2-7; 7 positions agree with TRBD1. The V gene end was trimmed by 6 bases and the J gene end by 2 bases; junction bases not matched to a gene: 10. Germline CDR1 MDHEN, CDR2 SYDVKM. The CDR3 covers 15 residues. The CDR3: CASRLRDSTPYEQYF. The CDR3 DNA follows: TGTGCCAGCAGGCTTCGGGACAGTACCCCCTACGAGCAGTACTTC.

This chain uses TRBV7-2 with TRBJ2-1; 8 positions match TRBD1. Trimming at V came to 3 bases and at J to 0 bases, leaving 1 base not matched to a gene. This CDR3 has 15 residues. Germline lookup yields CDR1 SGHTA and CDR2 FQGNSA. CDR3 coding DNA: TGTGCCAGCAGCTTTACAGGGGGCTCCTACAATGAGCAGTTCTTC. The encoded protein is CASSFTGGSYNEQFF.

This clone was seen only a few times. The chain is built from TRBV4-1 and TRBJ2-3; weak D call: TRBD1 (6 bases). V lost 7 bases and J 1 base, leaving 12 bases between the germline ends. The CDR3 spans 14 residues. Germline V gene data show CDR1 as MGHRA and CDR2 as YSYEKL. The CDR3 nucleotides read TGCGCCAGCACCAGGGGCCGGGGCACAGATACGCAGTATTTT. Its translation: CASTRGRGTDTQYF.

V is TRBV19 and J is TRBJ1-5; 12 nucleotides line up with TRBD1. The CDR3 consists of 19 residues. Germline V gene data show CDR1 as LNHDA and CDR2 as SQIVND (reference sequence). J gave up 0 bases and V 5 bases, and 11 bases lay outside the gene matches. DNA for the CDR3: TGTGCCAGTAGTGCCGGCCCGGGACAGGGGGCTGTTAGCAATCAGCCCCAGCATTTT. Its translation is CASSAGPGQGAVSNQPQHF.

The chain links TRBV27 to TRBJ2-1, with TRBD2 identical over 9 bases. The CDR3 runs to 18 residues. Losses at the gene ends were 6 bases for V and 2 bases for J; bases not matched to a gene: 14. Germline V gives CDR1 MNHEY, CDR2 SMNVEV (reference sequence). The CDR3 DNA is TGTGCCAGCAGGGGAGAGCCGGTGCGGGAGGGAACCTACAATGAGCAGTTCTTC. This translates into CASRGEPVREGTYNEQFF.

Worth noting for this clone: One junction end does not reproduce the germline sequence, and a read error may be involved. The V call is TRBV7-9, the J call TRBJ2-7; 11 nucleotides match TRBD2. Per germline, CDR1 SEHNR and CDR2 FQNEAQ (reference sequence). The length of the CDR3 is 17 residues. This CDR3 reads CSSSRTSGGPIRYEQYF. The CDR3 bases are TGTTCCAGCAGCCGTACTAGCGGGGGCCCCATTAGGTACGAGCAGTACTTC.

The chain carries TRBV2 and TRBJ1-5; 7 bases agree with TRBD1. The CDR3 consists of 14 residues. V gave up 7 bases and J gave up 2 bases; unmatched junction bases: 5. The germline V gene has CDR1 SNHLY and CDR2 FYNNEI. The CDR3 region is CASNRDRGNQPQHF. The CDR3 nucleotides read TGTGCCAGCAACCGAGACAGGGGCAATCAGCCCCAGCATTTT.

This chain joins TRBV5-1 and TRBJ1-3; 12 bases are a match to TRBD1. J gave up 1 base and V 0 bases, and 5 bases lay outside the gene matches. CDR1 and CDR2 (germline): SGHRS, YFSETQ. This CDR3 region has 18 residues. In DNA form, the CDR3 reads TGCGCCAGCAGCTTGGTGGGACAGGGGGCTGGGTCTGGAAACACCATATATTTT. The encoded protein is CASSLVGQGAGSGNTIYF.

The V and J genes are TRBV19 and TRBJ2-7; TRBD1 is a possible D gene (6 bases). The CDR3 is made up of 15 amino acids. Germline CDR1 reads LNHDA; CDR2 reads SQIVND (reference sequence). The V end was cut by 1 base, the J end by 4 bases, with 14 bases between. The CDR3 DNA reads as TGTGCCAGTAGTATAGCCGTGGGGGCACCATACGAGCAGTACTTC. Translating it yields CASSIAVGAPYEQYF.

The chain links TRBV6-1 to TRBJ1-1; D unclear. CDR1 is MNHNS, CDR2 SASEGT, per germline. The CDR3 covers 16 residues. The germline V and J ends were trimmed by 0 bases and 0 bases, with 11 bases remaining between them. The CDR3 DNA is TGTGCCAGCAGTGAAGCACAGCCTTATATGAACACTGAAGCTTTCTTT. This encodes CASSEAQPYMNTEAFF.

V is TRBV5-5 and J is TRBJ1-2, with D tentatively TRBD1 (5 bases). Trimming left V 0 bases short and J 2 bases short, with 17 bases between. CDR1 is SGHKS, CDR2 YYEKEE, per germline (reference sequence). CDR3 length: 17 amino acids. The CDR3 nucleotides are TGTGCCAGCAGCTTGGGTCCGATTGGGGCCCTGAACTATGGCTACACCTTC. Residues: CASSLGPIGALNYGYTF.

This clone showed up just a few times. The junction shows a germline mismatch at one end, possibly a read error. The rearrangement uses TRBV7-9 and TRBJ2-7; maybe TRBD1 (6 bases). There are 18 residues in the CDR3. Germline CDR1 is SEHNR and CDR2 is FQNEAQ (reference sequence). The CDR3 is CSSSLGPTGTPVSYEQYF. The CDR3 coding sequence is TGTTCCAGCAGCCTAGGACCCACCGGGACACCTGTTTCCTACGAGCAGTACTTC.